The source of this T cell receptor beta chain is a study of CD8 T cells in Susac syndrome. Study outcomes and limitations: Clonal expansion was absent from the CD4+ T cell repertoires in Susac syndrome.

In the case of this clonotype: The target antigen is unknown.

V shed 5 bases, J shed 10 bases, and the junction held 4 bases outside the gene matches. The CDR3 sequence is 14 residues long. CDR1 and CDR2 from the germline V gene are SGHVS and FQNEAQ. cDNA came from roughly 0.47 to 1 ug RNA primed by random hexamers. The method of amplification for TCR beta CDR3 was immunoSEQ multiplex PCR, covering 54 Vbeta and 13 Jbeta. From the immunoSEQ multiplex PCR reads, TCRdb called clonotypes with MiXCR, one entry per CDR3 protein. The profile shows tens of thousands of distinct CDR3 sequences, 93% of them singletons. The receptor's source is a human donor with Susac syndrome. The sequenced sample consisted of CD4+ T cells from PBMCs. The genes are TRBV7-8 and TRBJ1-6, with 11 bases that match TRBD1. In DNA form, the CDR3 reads TGTGCCAGCAGCCGGGACAGGGGGAGGTCACCCCTCCACTTT. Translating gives CASSRDRGRSPLHF.